These T cell receptor beta chains were read from a single sample in a study of early T cells in non-severe SARS-CoV-2 infection. TCRdb re-called the 5' RACE reads through MiXCR, storing one row per CDR3 protein. The data contain roughly 25,000 distinct CDR3 sequences, about 4% of them singletons. Source material: whole blood. These receptors were obtained from an adult who was a healthcare worker with PCR-confirmed SARS-CoV-2 infection or an uninfected control (not recorded which). CDR3s include the opening cysteine and the closing phenylalanine or tryptophan. The order of the fields is V gene, D gene, J gene, clone size, CDR3 DNA, CDR3 protein. A D gene is named only where the DNA matches it firmly. Clone sizes are given selectively: once, few, many, or a class where the clone is expanded.

v_gene: TRBV5-1; d_gene: -; j_gene: TRBJ2-1; abundance: many; CDR3nt: TGCGCCAGCAGCTTGGGGGCAGCTCAGAATGAGCAGTTCTTC; CDR3aa: CASSLGAAQNEQFF
v_gene: TRBV5-1; d_gene: -; j_gene: TRBJ2-2; abundance: many; CDR3nt: TGCGCCAGCAGCTTGTTTGGAGAGCGGCTGGCCGGGGAGCTGTTTTTT; CDR3aa: CASSLFGERLAGELFF
v_gene: TRBV28; d_gene: -; j_gene: TRBJ2-7; abundance: many; CDR3nt: TGTGCCAGCAGTTTGGGCTACGAGCAGTACTTC; CDR3aa: CASSLGYEQYF
v_gene: TRBV7-9; d_gene: -; j_gene: TRBJ1-5; abundance: many; CDR3nt: TGTGCCAGCAGCCCCAAAGGCGGTCCCAATCAGCCCCAGCATTTT; CDR3aa: CASSPKGGPNQPQHF
v_gene: TRBV2; d_gene: TRBD1; j_gene: TRBJ2-5; abundance: few; CDR3nt: TGTGCCAGCAGTGGGGACAGAGAAGAGACCCAGTACTTC; CDR3aa: CASSGDREETQYF
v_gene: TRBV5-1; d_gene: -; j_gene: TRBJ1-2; abundance: many; CDR3nt: TGCGCCAGCAGCTTGGCTGAGGGGCAAGACTATGGCTACACCTTC; CDR3aa: CASSLAEGQDYGYTF
v_gene: TRBV27; d_gene: TRBD2; j_gene: TRBJ2-7; abundance: -; CDR3nt: TGTGCCAGCAGTGTGGGACTAGCGAGGGGCGAGCAGTACTTC; CDR3aa: CASSVGLARGEQYF
v_gene: TRBV20-1; d_gene: TRBD1; j_gene: TRBJ1-6; abundance: -; CDR3nt: TGCAGTGCTAGAGATCAAGGGGGCAGCTCCTATAATTCACCCCTCCACTTT; CDR3aa: CSARDQGGSSYNSPLHF
v_gene: TRBV20-1; d_gene: TRBD2; j_gene: TRBJ2-3; abundance: few; CDR3nt: TGCAGTGCGCTACTAGCGGGAGGGGCAGATACGCAGTATTTT; CDR3aa: CSALLAGGADTQYF
v_gene: TRBV20-1; d_gene: TRBD2; j_gene: TRBJ2-3; abundance: few; CDR3nt: TGCAGTGCAACACTAGCGGGAGGAACAGATACGCAGTATTTT; CDR3aa: CSATLAGGTDTQYF
v_gene: TRBV2; d_gene: -; j_gene: TRBJ2-3; abundance: -; CDR3nt: TGTGCCAGCAGTGAAGCGCTATGGACAGATACGCAGTATTTT; CDR3aa: CASSEALWTDTQYF
v_gene: TRBV18; d_gene: TRBD1; j_gene: TRBJ2-3; abundance: many; CDR3nt: TGTGCCAGCCGTCCCGGGACAGGGTCCACAGATACGCAGTATTTT; CDR3aa: CASRPGTGSTDTQYF
v_gene: TRBV4-2; d_gene: TRBD2; j_gene: TRBJ2-7; abundance: many; CDR3nt: TGTGCCAGCAGCCCCCTAGCGGGCAGGGATTCCGAGCAGTACTTC; CDR3aa: CASSPLAGRDSEQYF
v_gene: TRBV12-3/TRBV12-4; d_gene: TRBD2; j_gene: TRBJ2-7; abundance: few; CDR3nt: TGTGCCAGCAGTTCCCTAGCGGGAGGAGGGGTTGACGAGCAGTACTTC; CDR3aa: CASSSLAGGGVDEQYF
v_gene: TRBV9; d_gene: -; j_gene: TRBJ2-1; abundance: -; CDR3nt: TGTGCCAGCAGCGTAAGGCTAGCGAGGAGCTCCTACAATGAGCAGTTCTTC; CDR3aa: CASSVRLARSSYNEQFF
v_gene: TRBV6-1; d_gene: TRBD1; j_gene: TRBJ2-7; abundance: many; CDR3nt: TGTGCCAGCACCGTAGGGGGCTTCTACGAGCAGTACTTC; CDR3aa: CASTVGGFYEQYF
v_gene: TRBV6-5; d_gene: -; j_gene: TRBJ1-1; abundance: -; CDR3nt: TGTGCCAGCAGTTACTCCTTTTTAGGCCATAGAGCTTTCTTT; CDR3aa: CASSYSFLGHRAFF
v_gene: TRBV28; d_gene: TRBD2; j_gene: TRBJ2-3; abundance: many; CDR3nt: TGTGCCAGCAGCTTGGGTCTAGCGGGAACAGATACGCAGTATTTT; CDR3aa: CASSLGLAGTDTQYF
v_gene: TRBV15; d_gene: -; j_gene: TRBJ2-3; abundance: many; CDR3nt: TGTGCCACCAGCAGAGACGGGGGAAGCACAGATACGCAGTATTTT; CDR3aa: CATSRDGGSTDTQYF
v_gene: TRBV18; d_gene: -; j_gene: TRBJ1-3; abundance: few; CDR3nt: TGTGCCAGCTCACCACCGGGCGCAGTTCGGAACACCATATATTTT; CDR3aa: CASSPPGAVRNTIYF
v_gene: TRBV5-4; d_gene: -; j_gene: TRBJ1-1; abundance: few; CDR3nt: TGTGCCAGCAGCCCGACGGGGGGAATCGAGAACACTGAAGCTTTCTTT; CDR3aa: CASSPTGGIENTEAFF
v_gene: TRBV24-1; d_gene: -; j_gene: TRBJ2-5; abundance: -; CDR3nt: TGTGCCACCAGTGGGACCCGGACTAACGAAGAGACCCAGTACTTC; CDR3aa: CATSGTRTNEETQYF
v_gene: TRBV5-1; d_gene: -; j_gene: TRBJ2-1; abundance: -; CDR3nt: TGCGCCAGCAGCTTGGCCCTCTCCTCTATGGTTGGGACGGGCTACAATGAGCAGTTCTTC; CDR3aa: CASSLALSSMVGTGYNEQFF
v_gene: TRBV7-9; d_gene: TRBD2; j_gene: TRBJ2-7; abundance: many; CDR3nt: TGTGCCAGCAGTTCCCTCCAATATACTAGCGGGAGGAGCTACGAGCAGTACTTC; CDR3aa: CASSSLQYTSGRSYEQYF
v_gene: TRBV5-1; d_gene: -; j_gene: TRBJ1-3; abundance: many; CDR3nt: TGCGCCAGCAGCTTGGATGGGGGTACAGCTGGAAACACCATATATTTT; CDR3aa: CASSLDGGTAGNTIYF
v_gene: TRBV6-1; d_gene: TRBD2; j_gene: TRBJ2-1; abundance: many; CDR3nt: TGTGCCAGTACTATACTAGCGGGAGTCGGTGAGCAGTTCTTC; CDR3aa: CASTILAGVGEQFF